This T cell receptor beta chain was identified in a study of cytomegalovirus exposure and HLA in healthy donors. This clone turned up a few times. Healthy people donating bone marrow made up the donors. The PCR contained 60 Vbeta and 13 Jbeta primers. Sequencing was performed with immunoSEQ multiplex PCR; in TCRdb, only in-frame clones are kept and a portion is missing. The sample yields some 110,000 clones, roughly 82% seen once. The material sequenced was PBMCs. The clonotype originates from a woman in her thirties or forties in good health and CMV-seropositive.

CDR3 region: CATAPDRSSEKLFF. The CDR3 nucleotides read TGTGCCACGGCCCCCGACAGATCTTCGGAAAAACTGTTTTTT. The J gene is TRBJ1-4, the V gene TRBV10-3; D is possibly TRBD1 (5 bases). There are 14 residues in the CDR3. V shed 10 bases and J shed 8 bases, with 20 bases lying between them. The germline CDR1 and CDR2 sequences are ENHRY and SYGVKD.